What follows are 27 T cell receptor beta chains derived from one specimen sequenced in a study of cytomegalovirus exposure and HLA in healthy donors. The PCR used 60 Vbeta and 13 Jbeta primers. Only in-frame clones appear in the TCRdb table, and some are missing; sequencing was by immunoSEQ multiplex PCR. The sample carries around 120,000 clones, 15% recorded once. The material sequenced was PBMCs. The source is a woman aged 18-29 years in good health and CMV-seronegative.

In this sample, this clone turned up a few times. J is TRBJ1-4 and V is TRBV9; TRBD1 matches 8 bases. The CDR3 extends over 16 amino acids. Germline trimming cut 3 bases from V and 3 bases from J; bases unmatched to any gene: 7. CDR1 and CDR2 from the germline V gene are SGDLS and YYNGEE. The CDR3 nucleotides are TGTGCCAGCAGCGCCATAGGGACAGGCCCTAATGAAAAACTGTTTTTT. This sequence encodes CASSAIGTGPNEKLFF.

The rearrangement links TRBV29-1 to TRBJ1-1, with TRBD1 identical over 9 bases. The J segment lost 4 bases and the V segment lost 1 base, leaving 7 bases of the junction unmatched. Germline V gene data show CDR1 as SQVTM and CDR2 as ANQGSEA. The CDR3 is made up of 15 amino acids. As DNA, the CDR3 is TGCAGCGTTGAAGTGGGACAGGGATTGGGCACTGAAGCTTTCTTT. Encoded protein: CSVEVGQGLGTEAFF.

This chain links TRBV13 with TRBJ2-1; perhaps TRBD2 as D (5 bases). Germline V gives CDR1 PRHDT, CDR2 FYEKMQ (reference sequence). The CDR3 covers 16 residues. The ends were cut back, 5 bases at V and 0 bases at J, with 14 bases in the middle. CDR3 in DNA: TGTGCCAGCAGCCCCCGGGCGGGCCCCTCCTACAATGAGCAGTTCTTC. Its translation is CASSPRAGPSYNEQFF.

The V call is TRBV9, the J call TRBJ2-7; 9 bases fit TRBD2. Germline V gene data show CDR1 as SGDLS and CDR2 as YYNGEE. With V trimmed by 0 bases and J by 4 bases, 8 bases remained unmatched. CDR3 length: 16 amino acids. The DNA of the CDR3 is TGTGCCAGCAGCGTAGGGATAGCGGGAGTCCTTTACGAGCAGTACTTC. Its translation: CASSVGIAGVLYEQYF.

This clone was picked up a small number of times. The chain combines TRBV7-9 with TRBJ2-7; no clear D. This CDR3 region has 12 residues. Germline assignment: CDR1 SEHNR and CDR2 FQNEAQ (reference sequence). V shed 1 base and J shed 4 bases, with 5 bases lying between them. The CDR3 spells CASSLVSYEQYF. In DNA, the CDR3 is TGTGCCAGCAGCTTAGTCAGTTACGAGCAGTACTTC.

The genes are TRBV28 and TRBJ2-7; no clear D. Germline V gives CDR1 MDHEN, CDR2 SYDVKM. V shed 6 bases and J shed 3 bases, with 15 bases lying between them. The CDR3 length is 14 residues. The CDR3 DNA reads TGTGCCAGCAGGTCGGCAGGCAATAACTACGAGCAGTACTTC. As protein: CASRSAGNNYEQYF.

The chain uses TRBV19 and TRBJ2-1; 13 bases agree with TRBD2. Germline CDR1 reads LNHDA; CDR2 reads SQIVND (reference sequence). The CDR3 has 15 residues. J was trimmed by 8 bases and V by 5 bases; bases with no gene match: 6. The CDR3: CASSSRTSGRYEQFF. CDR3 DNA: TGTGCCAGTAGTTCTAGGACTAGCGGGAGATATGAGCAGTTCTTC.

In this sample, this clone turned up a few times. The chain joins TRBV5-5 to TRBJ1-4; weak D call: TRBD1 (5 bases). The germline CDR1 and CDR2 sequences are SGHKS and YYEKEE (reference sequence). V gave up 7 bases and J gave up 7 bases, with 17 bases separating them. CDR3 length equals 14 residues. The CDR3 coding sequence is TGTGCCAGCTTCCATGACAGACGTAGTGAAAAACTGTTTTTT. Protein sequence: CASFHDRRSEKLFF. The whole variable domain, filled in from reference TRBV5-5 and TRBJ1-4, reads DAGVTQSPTHLIKTRGQQVTLRCSPISGHKSVSWYQQVLGQGPQFIFQYYEKEERGRGNFPDRFSARQFPNYSSELNVNALLLGDSALYLCASFHDRRSEKLFFGSGTQLSVL.

This clone came up a few times. V is TRBV4-2 and J is TRBJ1-2; 8 bases are shared with TRBD1. Germline CDR1 reads LGHNA; CDR2 reads YNFKEQ. The CDR3 runs to 18 residues. The V gene end was trimmed by 0 bases and the J gene end by 4 bases; junction bases not matched to a gene: 13. The CDR3 is CASSQDLGRDRKTYGYTF. As DNA, the CDR3 is TGTGCCAGCAGCCAAGATCTTGGGAGGGACAGGAAAACCTATGGCTACACCTTC.

This clone was seen a handful of times. The rearrangement uses TRBV30 and TRBJ1-1; TRBD1 matches 10 bases. Germline CDR1 reads GTSNPN; CDR2 reads SVGIG (reference sequence). Trimming removed 4 bases from V and 4 bases from J; junction bases left unmatched: 6. The CDR3 runs to 14 residues. The CDR3 bases are TGTGCCTGGACCCGACAGGGGGCGACCACTGAAGCTTTCTTT. Translated, it gives CAWTRQGATTEAFF. The full variable domain, its missing parts supplied by reference TRBV30 and TRBJ1-1, is SQTIHQWPATLVQPVGSPLSLECTVEGTSNPNLYWYRQAAGRGLQLLFYSVGIGQISSEVPQNLSASRPQDRQFILSSKKLLLSDSGFYLCAWTRQGATTEAFFGQGTRLTVV.

The chain has TRBV29-1 and TRBJ1-3, with no clear D. CDR3 length: 15 amino acids. Germline V gives CDR1 SQVTM, CDR2 ANQGSEA. Between the trimmed V and J ends, which lost 0 bases and 3 bases, there was a span of 12 bases. The CDR3 DNA sequence: TGCAGCGTTGAAGATCGGTTACAGAGTGGAAACACCATATATTTT. It specifies CSVEDRLQSGNTIYF.

V usage is TRBV29-1 and J usage is TRBJ2-7, with D uncertain. The V and J ends lost 5 bases and 3 bases respectively, with 20 bases between them. Germline assignment: CDR1 SQVTM and CDR2 ANQGSEA. This CDR3 has 15 amino acids. The CDR3 bases are TGCAGCGTTTCAGATAATCGATCATCTCGCTACGAGCAGTACTTC. Its translation: CSVSDNRSSRYEQYF.

The rearrangement joins TRBV28 to TRBJ2-7; 7 bases match TRBD2. Trimming removed 3 bases from V and 0 bases from J; junction bases left unmatched: 8. Germline V CDR1 and CDR2: MDHEN, SYDVKM. The CDR3 consists of 16 residues. The CDR3 bases are TGTGCCAGCAGTTTTCTTCGGCGGGGGAGCTCCTACGAGCAGTACTTC. Translated: CASSFLRRGSSYEQYF.

This clone was seen a few times. The genes are TRBV25-1 and TRBJ2-5, with 12 nucleotides matching TRBD1. The J call is uncertain, as TRBJ2-7 better fits the DNA end. Germline loops: CDR1 MGHDK, CDR2 SYGVNS. The CDR3 covers 15 residues. CDR3 amino acids: CASAVAWGQGAEQYF. The CDR3 DNA is TGTGCCAGCGCAGTTGCCTGGGGACAGGGGGCCGAGCAGTACTTC.

In this sample, this clone turned up a few times. V is TRBV20-1 and J is TRBJ2-7; no clear D. Germline CDR1 is DFQATT and CDR2 is SNEGSKA (reference sequence). The V end was cut by 6 bases, the J end by 7 bases, with 13 bases between. This CDR3 comprises 11 residues. CDR3 bases: TGCAGTGCACGAGAGGTAGGAGAGCAGTACTTC. This translates into CSAREVGEQYF.

The chain employs TRBV7-2 and TRBJ2-1; 7 positions match TRBD2. The CDR3 runs 14 residues. Per germline, CDR1 SGHTA and CDR2 FQGNSA. After removal of 5 bases from V and 8 bases from J, the junction contained 9 bases not matched to a gene. The CDR3 here is CASSQPSGFDEQFF. The DNA for the CDR3 is TGTGCCAGCAGCCAACCTAGCGGTTTCGATGAGCAGTTCTTC.

V and J are TRBV5-4 and TRBJ2-1, with 14 bases aligning to TRBD2. The germline gives CDR1 SGHNT, CDR2 YYREEE (reference sequence). The CDR3 covers 15 residues. The V and J ends lost 4 bases and 13 bases, in that order; junction bases with no gene match: 10. CDR3 sequence: CASSLYLGLAGEQFF. For the CDR3, the DNA is TGTGCCAGCAGCCTATACTTGGGACTAGCGGGGGAACAGTTCTTC.

This clone was picked up a small number of times. A read error may produce the germline difference seen at one junction end. The chain recombines TRBV7-7 with TRBJ2-1, with TRBD2 as a possible D gene (5 bases). This CDR3 comprises 14 residues. Germline CDR1 and CDR2: SSHAT and FNYEAQ (reference sequence). The CDR3 DNA sequence: TGTGCTAGCAAGGTGGGAGAGTCCTACAATGAGCAGTTCTTC. As protein: CASKVGESYNEQFF.

The chain links TRBV6-5 to TRBJ1-4; no reliable D call. With 8 bases removed from V and 3 bases from J, the gap between germline ends came to 16 bases. The CDR3 spans 15 residues. CDR1 and CDR2 from the germline V gene are MNHEY and SVGAGI. This CDR3 reads CASETSTNPNEKLFF. CDR3 nucleotide sequence: TGTGCCAGCGAAACCTCGACAAACCCTAATGAAAAACTGTTTTTT.

This clone was observed a few times. V gene TRBV25-1 combines with J gene TRBJ1-4; 9 bases fit TRBD1. The CDR3 spans 14 residues. With V trimmed by 6 bases and J by 3 bases, 2 bases remained unmatched. The germline CDR1 and CDR2 sequences are MGHDK and SYGVNS. CDR3 nucleotide sequence: TGTGCCAGCAGGGGGACAGGGCCTAATGAAAAACTGTTTTTT. Translation gives CASRGTGPNEKLFF. Combining the CDR3 with reference TRBV25-1 and TRBJ1-4 gives the whole variable domain EADIYQTPRYLVIGTGKKITLECSQTMGHDKMYWYQQDPGMELHLIHYSYGVNSTEKGDLSSESTVSRIRTEHFPLTLESARPSHTSQYLCASRGTGPNEKLFFGSGTQLSVL.

This chain links TRBV6-1 with TRBJ2-7; TRBD2 might be the D (5 bases). CDR1 MNHNS and CDR2 SASEGT come from the germline V gene. CDR3 length equals 14 residues. Trimming stripped 0 bases from V and 3 bases from J, with 9 bases between. CDR3 DNA: TGTGCCAGCAGTGAAGCAATCGGGGTCTACGAGCAGTACTTC. The encoded protein is CASSEAIGVYEQYF.

The genes are TRBV9 and TRBJ2-2, with 7 bases that match TRBD2. In germline, CDR1 is SGDLS, CDR2 YYNGEE. The CDR3 length is 17 residues. Losses at the gene ends were 3 bases for V and 1 base for J; bases not matched to a gene: 9. Written as DNA, the CDR3 is TGTGCCAGCAGCGAGCGGGGAACACCCCTGAACACCGGGGAGCTGTTTTTT. Its protein product is CASSERGTPLNTGELFF. The full variable domain, in which reference TRBV9 and TRBJ2-2 provide the parts outside the CDR3, is DSGVTQTPKHLITATGQRVTLRCSPRSGDLSVYWYQQSLDQGLQFLIQYYNGEERAKGNILERFSAQQFPDLHSELNLSSLELGDSALYFCASSERGTPLNTGELFFGEGSRLTVL.

The CDR3 here is CASGPGQGATGELFF. The CDR3 DNA is TGCGCCAGCGGACCGGGACAGGGGGCAACCGGGGAGCTGTTTTTT. The genes are TRBV5-1 and TRBJ2-2; 12 nucleotides align to TRBD1. V was clipped by 7 bases and J by 5 bases; unmatched bases: 6. There are 15 residues in the CDR3. In germline, CDR1 is SGHRS, CDR2 YFSETQ.

The gene calls are TRBV6-1 and TRBJ1-5; 7 nucleotides align to TRBD1. V was clipped by 3 bases and J by 5 bases; unmatched bases: 22. Germline lookup yields CDR1 MNHNS and CDR2 SASEGT. This CDR3 spans 20 amino acids. The CDR3: CASSEKRPLGQDGRHQPQHF. The CDR3 DNA is TGTGCCAGCAGTGAGAAAAGGCCCCTAGGACAGGACGGAAGGCATCAGCCCCAGCATTTT.

This clone was found a few times. The rearrangement joins TRBV28 to TRBJ2-3, with D possibly matching TRBD1 (6 bases). The V gene's germline CDR1 is MDHEN and CDR2 SYDVKM. V lost 4 bases and J lost 4, with 12 bases in between. CDR3 length equals 14 residues. CDR3 sequence reads: CASSSTGLADTQYF. Here the CDR3 DNA reads TGTGCCAGCAGTTCCACAGGGTTAGCAGATACGCAGTATTTT.

The gene calls are TRBV5-1 and TRBJ2-6; 10 positions match TRBD1. Trimming at V came to 5 bases and at J to 2 bases, leaving 4 bases not matched to a gene. The CDR3 runs to 16 residues. Germline CDR1 is SGHRS and CDR2 is YFSETQ. The CDR3 sequence is CASRAGTGAGANVLTF. The CDR3 region has the DNA TGCGCCAGCAGGGCCGGGACAGGGGCTGGGGCCAACGTCCTGACTTTC.

In its sample, this clone was seen a few times. This sequence joins TRBV4-3 and TRBJ2-1, with D maybe TRBD1 (6 bases). CDR1 is LGHNA and CDR2 is YSLEER in the germline V gene. The germline V and J ends were trimmed by 6 bases and 4 bases, with 13 bases remaining between them. The CDR3 is 14 residues long. The chain's CDR3 is CASSPGTQYNEQFF. For the CDR3, the DNA is TGCGCCAGCAGTCCCGGGACACAGTACAATGAGCAGTTCTTC.